A selection of T cell receptor beta chains follows, all from one sample in a study of blood T cell repertoires in COVID-19. Using immunoSEQ multiplex PCR, the repertoire was profiled, and TCRdb retains in-frame clones only, with some absent. The sample lists 100,000 to 150,000 clones; roughly 87% were seen once. Sequencing input: peripheral blood. The receptors come from a man aged 80 or over with active or convalescent COVID-19. Each CDR3 is given with its conserved first and last residue. Each record gives: D gene, clone size, V gene, J gene, CDR3 protein, CDR3 DNA. A D gene is named only where the DNA matches it firmly. Only some rows state a clone size, as once, few, many or a class for expanded clones.

TRBD1	NA	TRBV6-1	TRBJ2-3	CASSEGGTGTDTQYF	TGTGCCAGCAGTGAAGGGGGGACAGGCACAGATACGCAGTATTTT
NA	NA	TRBV19	TRBJ2-1	CASTLGGGTNEQFF	TGTGCCAGTACCCTGGGGGGAGGCACAAATGAGCAGTTCTTC
NA	NA	TRBV28	TRBJ2-1	CATTDSLLDSYNEQFF	TGTGCCACCACGGACAGCCTATTAGACTCCTACAATGAGCAGTTCTTC
NA	NA	TRBV19	TRBJ1-5	CASSTTDRINQPQHF	TGTGCCAGTAGTACCACCGACAGAATCAATCAGCCCCAGCATTTT
NA	NA	TRBV7-3	TRBJ2-1	CASSPEPVLSYNEQFF	TGTGCCAGCAGCCCCGAACCAGTTCTCTCCTACAATGAGCAGTTCTTC
NA	few	TRBV28	TRBJ2-3	CASSFRGSTDTQYF	TGTGCCAGCAGTTTCCGGGGGAGCACAGATACGCAGTATTTT
TRBD1	NA	TRBV20-1	TRBJ1-2	CSASGGTGDYGYTF	TGCAGTGCTAGTGGAGGGACAGGGGACTATGGCTACACCTTC
TRBD2	NA	TRBV6-1	TRBJ2-3	CASSAYTGPGRTDTQYF	TGTGCCAGCAGTGCCTACACGGGTCCCGGGAGGACAGATACGCAGTATTTT
TRBD2	NA	TRBV28	TRBJ2-5	CASGSGGMQETQYF	TGTGCCAGCGGGTCGGGGGGGATGCAAGAGACCCAGTACTTC
TRBD1	NA	TRBV6-5	TRBJ2-1	CASSLVGQGLNEQFF	TGTGCCAGCAGTCTCGTAGGACAGGGTTTAAATGAGCAGTTCTTC
TRBD1	NA	TRBV13	TRBJ2-6	CASSWGQTPPNVLTF	TGTGCCAGCAGCTGGGGACAGACCCCTCCCAACGTCCTGACTTTC
TRBD1	NA	TRBV7-9	TRBJ1-6	CASSLVQGYSPLHF	TGTGCCAGCAGCTTAGTACAGGGGTATTCACCCCTCCACTTT
TRBD1	NA	TRBV30	TRBJ2-2	CAWSLHRGTGELFF	TGTGCCTGGAGTCTCCACAGGGGAACCGGGGAGCTGTTTTTT
TRBD1	NA	TRBV27	TRBJ1-2	CASSLRTGRNYGYTF	TGTGCCAGCAGTTTAAGGACAGGCAGGAACTATGGCTACACCTTC
NA	NA	TRBV12-3/TRBV12-4	TRBJ1-1	CASRPTRNTEAFF	TGTGCCAGCAGACCAACTAGGAACACTGAAGCTTTCTTT
TRBD1	NA	TRBV5-4	TRBJ2-7	CASTSFSVGGQAGYEQYF	TGTGCCAGCACCTCATTTTCAGTCGGGGGACAGGCGGGCTACGAGCAGTACTTC
NA	NA	TRBV27	TRBJ1-5	CASSWGVGVDQPQHF	TGTGCCAGCAGCTGGGGCGTAGGGGTAGATCAGCCCCAGCATTTT
TRBD1	NA	TRBV4-1	TRBJ2-7	CASSHPGQGASYEQYF	TGCGCCAGCAGCCACCCCGGACAGGGGGCCTCCTACGAGCAGTACTTC
NA	NA	TRBV29-1	TRBJ1-2	CSVEARGRVPRRGGYTF	TGCAGCGTTGAAGCAAGGGGCAGGGTACCTCGGCGTGGTGGCTACACCTTC
TRBD2	NA	TRBV9	TRBJ2-7	CASSNGRDYEQYF	TGTGCCAGCAGCAACGGGAGGGATTACGAGCAGTACTTC
NA	NA	TRBV28	TRBJ1-2	CASSGGETGYTF	TGTGCCAGCAGTGGGGGGGAAACTGGCTACACCTTC
NA	NA	TRBV7-2	TRBJ1-4	CASSLTFNQGNEKLFF	TGTGCCAGCAGCTTAACCTTTAATCAGGGTAATGAAAAACTGTTTTTT
TRBD1	NA	TRBV5-1	TRBJ1-5	CASSSDRDQPQHF	TGCGCCAGCAGCTCGGACAGGGATCAGCCCCAGCATTTT
TRBD1	NA	TRBV12-3/TRBV12-4	TRBJ1-1	CAIRRDRPEAFF	TGTGCCATTCGCCGGGACAGGCCCGAAGCTTTCTTT
TRBD2	NA	TRBV25-1	TRBJ2-1	CASMAGGPNNEQFF	TGTGCCAGCATGGCGGGGGGGCCGAACAATGAGCAGTTCTTC
TRBD1	NA	TRBV2	TRBJ2-3	CASSPTGIGTDTQYF	TGTGCCAGCAGTCCGACAGGGATTGGGACAGATACGCAGTATTTT
NA	NA	TRBV12-3/TRBV12-4	TRBJ2-3	CATSLGASDTQYF	TGTGCCACCAGTCTAGGAGCGTCAGATACGCAGTATTTT
NA	NA	TRBV11-3	TRBJ2-2	CASSAGVGGGGELFF	TGTGCCAGCAGCGCAGGGGTAGGAGGAGGCGGGGAGCTGTTTTTT
NA	few	TRBV9	TRBJ2-5	CASSVAPDSKETQYF	TGTGCCAGCAGCGTAGCTCCGGACAGCAAAGAGACCCAGTACTTC
TRBD1	NA	TRBV25-1	TRBJ2-3	CASSPLQGVGAASGTQYF	TGTGCCAGCAGTCCCTTACAGGGGGTTGGGGCCGCGTCAGGTACGCAGTATTTT
TRBD1	NA	TRBV7-8	TRBJ1-1	CASSLATRGEPEAFF	TGTGCCAGCAGCTTAGCAACCAGGGGGGAGCCTGAAGCTTTCTTT
NA	NA	TRBV18	TRBJ1-1	CASSPYRAEAFF	TGTGCCAGCTCACCCTACAGGGCTGAAGCTTTCTTT
TRBD2	many	TRBV18	TRBJ2-1	CASSPAGGPSEFF	TGTGCCAGCTCACCAGCGGGGGGGCCGTCAGAGTTCTTC
TRBD2	NA	TRBV11-3	TRBJ2-2	CASSLLPPSGGSTGELFF	TGTGCCAGCAGCTTATTACCCCCCTCGGGAGGGAGCACCGGGGAGCTGTTTTTT
NA	NA	TRBV3-1/TRBV3-2	TRBJ1-4	CASSRGRVVEKLFF	TGTGCCAGCAGCCGCGGCAGGGTAGTCGAAAAACTGTTTTTT
TRBD2	NA	TRBV10-3	TRBJ2-1	CAISAGSGYRSEQFF	TGTGCCATCAGTGCGGGTAGCGGGTATCGGAGTGAGCAGTTCTTC
TRBD2	NA	TRBV28	TRBJ2-1	CASSSRFGTSGDNEQFF	TGTGCCAGCAGTTCCCGCTTCGGGACTAGCGGAGACAATGAGCAGTTCTTC
NA	NA	TRBV2	TRBJ2-7	CASSRDRTPEQYF	TGTGCCAGCAGCCGGGATCGTACCCCCGAGCAGTACTTC
NA	NA	TRBV4-1	TRBJ1-5	CASSQSGSRGQPQHF	TGCGCCAGCAGCCAATCAGGGTCTCGAGGTCAGCCCCAGCATTTT
NA	NA	TRBV2	TRBJ2-2	CASSEGRLARGGELFF	TGTGCCTCTTCCGAGGGCCGATTAGCCAGGGGCGGGGAGCTGTTTTTT
NA	NA	TRBV25-1	TRBJ2-7	CAIITDGASMEQYF	TGTGCCATCATTACAGACGGAGCTAGCATGGAGCAGTACTTC
NA	few	TRBV15	TRBJ2-7	CATSRPEGAYEQYF	TGTGCCACCAGCAGACCGGAAGGAGCGTACGAGCAGTACTTC
NA	NA	TRBV4-2	TRBJ1-5	CASSRTQGNQPQHF	TGTGCCAGCAGCCGGACACAGGGTAATCAGCCCCAGCATTTT
TRBD2	NA	TRBV12-3/TRBV12-4	TRBJ2-7	CASRMSGGYEQYF	TGTGCCAGCAGGATGAGCGGGGGGTACGAGCAGTACTTC
NA	NA	TRBV19	TRBJ2-2	CASGEQATNTGELFF	TGTGCCAGCGGCGAACAGGCGACGAACACCGGGGAGCTGTTTTTT
TRBD1	NA	TRBV6-5	TRBJ2-7	CATLPSTGGTYEQYF	TGTGCCACCCTTCCGAGTACAGGGGGTACCTACGAGCAGTACTTC
TRBD2	NA	TRBV7-2	TRBJ2-7	CASSSPLAGAPSEQYF	TGTGCCAGCAGCTCGCCACTAGCGGGTGCCCCCAGCGAGCAGTACTTC
TRBD2	NA	TRBV19	TRBJ2-7	CASSLAGGQSYEQYF	TGTGCCAGTAGTTTGGCGGGAGGCCAATCCTACGAGCAGTACTTC
NA	NA	TRBV3-1/TRBV3-2	TRBJ1-4	CASSQGAASTNEKLFF	TGTGCCAGCAGCCAGGGGGCAGCCTCAACTAATGAAAAACTGTTTTTT
NA	NA	TRBV7-2	TRBJ2-1	CASTPNVGLAQYSEQFF	TGTGCCAGCACCCCTAATGTCGGGCTAGCTCAATATAGTGAGCAGTTCTTC
NA	NA	TRBV9	TRBJ1-5	CASSPGGYGVQPQHF	TGTGCCAGCAGCCCGGGCGGGTACGGGGTTCAGCCCCAGCATTTT
TRBD2	NA	TRBV7-3	TRBJ2-2	CASSIATTGGTGELFF	TGTGCCAGCAGCATCGCCACAACGGGAGGGACCGGGGAGCTGTTTTTT
NA	NA	TRBV7-2	TRBJ1-2	CASSLDASSIDGYTF	TGTGCCAGCAGCTTAGATGCCAGTTCAATTGATGGCTACACCTTC
NA	NA	TRBV6-5	TRBJ2-3	CASLSGPTNTQYF	TGTGCCAGCTTGTCAGGTCCCACAAATACGCAGTATTTT
TRBD2	NA	TRBV11-2	TRBJ2-3	CASSLLAGGADTQYF	TGTGCCAGCAGCTTATTAGCGGGGGGGGCAGATACGCAGTATTTT
NA	NA	TRBV4-2	TRBJ1-4	CASSQVRERREKLFF	TGTGCCAGCAGCCAAGTACGGGAACGACGGGAAAAACTGTTTTTT